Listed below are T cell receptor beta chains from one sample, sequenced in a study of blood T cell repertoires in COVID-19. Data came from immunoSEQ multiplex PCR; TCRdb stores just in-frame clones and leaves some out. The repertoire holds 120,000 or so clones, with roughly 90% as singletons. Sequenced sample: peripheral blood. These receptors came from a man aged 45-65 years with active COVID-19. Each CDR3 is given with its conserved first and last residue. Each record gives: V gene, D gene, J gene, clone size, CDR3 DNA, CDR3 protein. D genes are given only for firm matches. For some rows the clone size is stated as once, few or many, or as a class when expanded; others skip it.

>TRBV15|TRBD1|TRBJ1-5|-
TGTGCCACCAGCAGAGGAGGGGCAGGGGGTTTATCGAGCAATCAGCCCCAGCATTTT
CATSRGGAGGLSSNQPQHF
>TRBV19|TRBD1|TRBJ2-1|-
TGTGCCAGTAAACAGGGGACCTACAATGAGCAGTTCTTC
CASKQGTYNEQFF
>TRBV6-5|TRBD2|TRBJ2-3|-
TGTGCCAGCCGGACTAGCGGAAGCACAGATACGCAGTATTTT
CASRTSGSTDTQYF
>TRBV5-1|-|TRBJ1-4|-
TGCGCCAGCAGCCCGGACAGCACTAATGAAAAACTGTTTTTT
CASSPDSTNEKLFF
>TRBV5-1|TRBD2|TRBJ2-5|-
TGCGCCAGCACGCTTGCACGGCTAGCGGATTTCCAAGAGACCCAGTACTTC
CASTLARLADFQETQYF
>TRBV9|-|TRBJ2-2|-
TGTGCCAGCAGCGTAACCGTAGTAAACACCGGGGAGCTGTTTTTT
CASSVTVVNTGELFF
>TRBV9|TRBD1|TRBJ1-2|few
TGTGCCAGCAGCGCCCAGACAGGGGAGTCTAACTATGGCTACACCTTC
CASSAQTGESNYGYTF
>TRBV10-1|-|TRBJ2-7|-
TGCGCCAGCAGTCCCGGGTACGAGCAGTACTTC
CASSPGYEQYF
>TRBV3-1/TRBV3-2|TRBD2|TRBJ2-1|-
TGTGCCAGTTCCGGGACTAGCGGGTACAATGAGCAGTTCTTC
CASSGTSGYNEQFF
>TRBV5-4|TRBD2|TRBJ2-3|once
TGTGCCAGTGGGGTCGCGGGGGTGGATACGCAGTATTTT
CASGVAGVDTQYF
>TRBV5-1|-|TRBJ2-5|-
TGCGCCAGCAGCTTGGTATCGCCCCGGACAGTTCAAGAGACCCAGTACTTC
CASSLVSPRTVQETQYF
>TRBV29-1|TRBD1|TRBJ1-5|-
TGCAGCGTTTCCGGGACAGGGCATCAGCCCCAGCATTTT
CSVSGTGHQPQHF
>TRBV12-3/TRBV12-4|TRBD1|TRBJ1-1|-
TGTGCCAGCAGTTTCGTGACAGGGTGGGCTTTCTTT
CASSFVTGWAFF
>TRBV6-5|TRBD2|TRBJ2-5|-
TGTGCCAGCAGTTACTCGACACGGGAGGGCCTCGAGACCCAGTACTTC
CASSYSTREGLETQYF
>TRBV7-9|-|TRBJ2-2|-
TGTGCCAGCACCTCATACGCCGGGACATCCGCCACCGGGGAGCTGTTTTTT
CASTSYAGTSATGELFF
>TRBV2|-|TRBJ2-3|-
TGTGCCAGCATACCGAGGGGGGGACACACAGATACGCAGTATTTT
CASIPRGGHTDTQYF
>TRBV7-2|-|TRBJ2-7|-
TGTGCCAGCAGCCCGGAGGCGGCGGCCTACGAGCAGTACTTC
CASSPEAAAYEQYF
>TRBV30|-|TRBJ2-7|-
TGTGCCTGGAGTGTAATGCCCTACAGGGACTCCTACGAGCAGTACTTC
CAWSVMPYRDSYEQYF
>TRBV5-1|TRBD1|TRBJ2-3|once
TGCGCCAGCAGCTTGGTAGGGACAGGGCAAGATACGCAGTATTTT
CASSLVGTGQDTQYF
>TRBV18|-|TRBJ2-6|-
TGTGCCAGCTCACCTCAGGGTCGCTCTGGGGCCAACGTCCTGACTTTC
CASSPQGRSGANVLTF
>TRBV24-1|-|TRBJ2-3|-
TGTGCCACCAGTGATTATGGAAGGGGCGCGAGCACAGATACGCAGTATTTT
CATSDYGRGASTDTQYF
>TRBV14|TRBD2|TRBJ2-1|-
TGTGCCAGCAGTCAAGAGCGGGGGGGGAGATGGAGGAATGAGCAGTTCTTC
CASSQERGGRWRNEQFF
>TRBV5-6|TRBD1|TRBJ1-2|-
TGTGCCAGCAGCCCGGACAGGGTCGACGGCTACACCTTC
CASSPDRVDGYTF
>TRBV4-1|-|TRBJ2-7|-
TGCGCCAGCAGCCAAAACCCCCACGACACTTTCTACGAGCAGTACTTC
CASSQNPHDTFYEQYF
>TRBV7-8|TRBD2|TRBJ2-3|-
TGTGCCAGCAGCCTATGGGCGGGAGGAAGCACAGATACGCAGTATTTT
CASSLWAGGSTDTQYF
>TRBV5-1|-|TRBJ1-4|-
TGCGCCAGCAGCCTCGGCGGCCACTCAACTAATGAAAAACTGTTTTTT
CASSLGGHSTNEKLFF
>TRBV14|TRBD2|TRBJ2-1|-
TGTGCCAGCAGCCCCTCGTGGATTAGCGGGCTTGGGGATGAGCAGTTCTTC
CASSPSWISGLGDEQFF
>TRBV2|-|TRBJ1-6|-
TGTGCCAGCAGCGACCTAACCTCGGCGGGTAATTCACCCCTCCACTTT
CASSDLTSAGNSPLHF
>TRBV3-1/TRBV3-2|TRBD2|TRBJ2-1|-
TGTGCCAGCAGCCAGCCGCGACTAGCGGGGGACAATGAGCAGTTCTTC
CASSQPRLAGDNEQFF
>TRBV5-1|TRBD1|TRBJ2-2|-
TGCGCCAGCAGCGACGGGACAGGGGTTAACACCGGGGAGCTGTTTTTT
CASSDGTGVNTGELFF
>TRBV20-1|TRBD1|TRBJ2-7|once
TGCAGTGCTAGTCGACAGGGAAACTACGAGCAGTACTTC
CSASRQGNYEQYF
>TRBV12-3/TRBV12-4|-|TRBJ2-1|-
TGTGCCAGCAGTTCCAGGGGTGATGAGCAGTTCTTC
CASSSRGDEQFF
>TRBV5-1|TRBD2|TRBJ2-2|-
TGCGCCAGCAGCCTCGCGTCAACTAGCGGGAGATTCTCCGGGGAGCTGTTTTTT
CASSLASTSGRFSGELFF
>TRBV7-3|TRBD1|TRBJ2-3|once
TGTGCCAGCAGCTTAAACAGGGGGCTCACAGATACGCAGTATTTT
CASSLNRGLTDTQYF
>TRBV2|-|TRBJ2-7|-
TGTGCCAGCAGTGTTTCAGGGGAGTGGGAGCAGTACTTC
CASSVSGEWEQYF
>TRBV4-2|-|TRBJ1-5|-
TGTGCCAGCAGCCAAGAAGCCAGGGGAGAGCCCCAGCATTTT
CASSQEARGEPQHF
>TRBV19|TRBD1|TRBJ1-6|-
TGTGCCAGTAGCCCGGGACAGGGAATTTCACCCCTCCACTTT
CASSPGQGISPLHF
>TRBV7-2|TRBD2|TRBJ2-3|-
TGTGCCAGCAGCTTAGGGAGCGGGAGTAACACAGATACGCAGTATTTT
CASSLGSGSNTDTQYF
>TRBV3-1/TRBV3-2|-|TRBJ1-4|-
TGTGCCAGCAGCCAAGGTTTCGGGAACCCGAAACCGATGGGTTTTGAAAAACTGTTTTTT
CASSQGFGNPKPMGFEKLFF
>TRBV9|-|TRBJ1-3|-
TGTGCCAGCAGCCCCCGGGGAAACACCATATATTTT
CASSPRGNTIYF
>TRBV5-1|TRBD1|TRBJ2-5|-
TGCGCCAGCAGCCCTTCAACAGGGGCGGGAGAGACCCAGTACTTC
CASSPSTGAGETQYF
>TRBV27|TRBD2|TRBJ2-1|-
TGTGCCAGCAGTCTTAGCGGGAGAGCCTACAATGAGCAGTTCTTC
CASSLSGRAYNEQFF
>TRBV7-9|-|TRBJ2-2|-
TGTGCCAGCAGGCCTACTAGCAATTTTGCCGGGGAGCTGTTTTTT
CASRPTSNFAGELFF
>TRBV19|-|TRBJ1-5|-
TGTGCCAGTCAGGGATACGTTGGCAATCAGCCCCAGCATTTT
CASQGYVGNQPQHF
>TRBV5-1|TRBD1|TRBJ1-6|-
TGCGCCAGCAGCCCTCGGACAGGGGTTGGTCGGGATTCACCCCTCCACTTT
CASSPRTGVGRDSPLHF
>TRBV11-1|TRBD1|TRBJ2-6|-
TGTGCCAGCAGCCCGCTAGGGGGCACTGGGGCCAACGTCCTGACTTTC
CASSPLGGTGANVLTF